The 30 T cell receptor beta chains below were found in one sample sequenced in a study of blood T cells in healthy people across ages. Primers used in a second PCR of roughly 7 to 12 cycles were a sample-barcoded 5' primer and a J-beta primer mix. MiXCR was run by TCRdb on the 5' RACE reads, yielding one entry per CDR3 protein. Of approximately 960,000 distinct CDR3 sequences listed, about 28% are singletons. This sample was shared with a second study, whose subject was T cells of mothers and their children.

The sequenced sample consisted of blood. The source is a woman aged 40 to 50 in good health.

Many counts were recorded for this clonotype. The chain has TRBV6-6 and TRBJ1-2; D possibly corresponds to TRBD1 (5 bases). V lost 7 bases to trimming and J lost 1 base, with 16 bases between them. This CDR3 is 15 amino acids long. Looked up from germline, CDR1 is MNHNY and CDR2 is SVGAGI (reference sequence). The CDR3 loop is CASTQDTNLNYGYTF. The CDR3 DNA reads as TGTGCCAGCACCCAGGACACAAATCTTAACTATGGCTACACCTTC.

The rearrangement uses TRBV5-5 and TRBJ2-3; 12 bases match TRBD1. From germline, CDR1 is SGHKS and CDR2 YYEKEE (reference sequence). There are 16 residues in the CDR3. Germline trimming cut 4 bases from V and 7 bases from J; bases unmatched to any gene: 10. This chain's CDR3 is CASSPQGQGAGNTQYF. DNA of the CDR3: TGTGCCAGCAGCCCTCAGGGACAGGGGGCAGGAAATACGCAGTATTTT.

This clonotype was counted only a few times. J is TRBJ2-7 and V is TRBV2; no reliable D call. This CDR3 comprises 11 residues. CDR1 and CDR2 (germline): SNHLY, FYNNEI. V shed 4 bases and J shed 4 bases, with 5 bases lying between them. Here the CDR3 reads CASSGQYEQYF. For the CDR3, the DNA is TGTGCCAGCAGTGGTCAATACGAGCAGTACTTC. The complete variable domain, with remaining parts taken from reference TRBV2 and TRBJ2-7, reads EPEVTQTPSHQVTQMGQEVILRCVPISNHLYFYWYRQILGQKVEFLVSFYNNEISEKSEIFDDQFSVERPDGSNFTLKIRSTKLEDSAMYFCASSGQYEQYFGPGTRLTVT.

The table lists this clonotype with many counts. The chain links TRBV7-2 to TRBJ1-2; 7 bases fit TRBD1. There are 14 residues in the CDR3. Germline CDR1 and CDR2: SGHTA and FQGNSA. The J segment lost 4 bases and the V segment lost 5 bases, leaving 7 bases of the junction unmatched. CDR3 in DNA: TGTGCCAGCAGCCTTGAAACAGGGGTCTATGGCTACACCTTC. Residues: CASSLETGVYGYTF.

The CDR3 DNA follows: TGCGCCAGCAGCTTGGGGCAGGCGGTAACCGGGGAGCTGTTTTTT. Translating gives CASSLGQAVTGELFF. The chain couples TRBV5-1 to TRBJ2-2, with D hard to call. V shed 0 bases and J shed 5 bases, with 11 bases lying between them. Per germline, CDR1 SGHRS and CDR2 YFSETQ. CDR3 length: 15 amino acids.

This chain connects TRBV7-8 to TRBJ2-1, with 8 bases matching TRBD2. With 3 bases clipped from V and 8 bases from J, the junction kept 6 bases outside the gene matches. This CDR3 comprises 14 residues. CDR1 and CDR2 (germline): SGHVS, FQNEAQ. The CDR3 bases are TGTGCCAGCAGCTTGCGGGGGGCAAGCGATGAGCAGTTCTTC. Encoded protein: CASSLRGASDEQFF.

The sample holds a few counts of this clonotype. This rearrangement joins TRBV7-3 to TRBJ2-1; 7 positions agree with TRBD1. Trimming took 5 bases from V and 3 from J; bases not matched to a gene: 7. Germline CDR1 is SGHTA and CDR2 is FQGTGA. The CDR3 is made up of 15 amino acids. The CDR3 loop is CASSNGQVGYNEQFF. The CDR3 nucleotides are TGTGCCAGCAGCAACGGACAGGTAGGCTACAATGAGCAGTTCTTC.

In the case of this clonotype: The CDR3 end shows no conserved phenylalanine or tryptophan, and so a read error is likely. This chain connects TRBV7-3 to TRBJ2-3; 11 nucleotides agree with TRBD2. Germline loops: CDR1 SGHTA, CDR2 FQGTGA. V lost 5 bases and J lost 4; bases outside the gene matches: 5. The CDR3 has 15 amino acids. As DNA, the CDR3 is TGTGCCAGCAGCCCTAGCGGGGGGTTAGCAGATACGCAGTATTTG. This sequence encodes CASSPSGGLADTQYL.

The V call is TRBV24-1, the J call TRBJ2-2; 7 positions agree with TRBD1. Germline assignment: CDR1 KGHDR and CDR2 SFDVKD. The V and J ends lost 7 bases and 5 bases, in that order; junction bases with no gene match: 9. CDR3 size: 15 residues. The CDR3 protein is CATSLRRGNTGELFF. CDR3 bases: TGTGCCACCAGCTTACGCAGGGGGAATACCGGGGAGCTGTTTTTT.

This clonotype has a handful of counts. The chain recombines TRBV20-1 with TRBJ2-3; the D gene could be TRBD1 or TRBD2 (6 bases each). The germline V gene encodes CDR1 DFQATT and CDR2 SNEGSKA (reference sequence). The ends were cut back, 2 bases at V and 3 bases at J, with 12 bases in the middle. The CDR3 loop spans 14 amino acids. Here the CDR3 DNA reads TGCAGTGCTAGAAGGGGGGCCGGAACAGATACGCAGTATTTT. This encodes CSARRGAGTDTQYF.

The chain employs TRBV20-1 and TRBJ2-3; tentatively, D is TRBD1 or TRBD2 (6 bases each). Germline CDR1 and CDR2: DFQATT and SNEGSKA (reference sequence). The CDR3 is 15 amino acids. V lost 4 bases to trimming and J lost 5 bases, with 19 bases between them. The CDR3 DNA follows: TGCAGTGCTACACGTCGCCAGGGGACTGAAGATACGCAGTATTTT. Residues: CSATRRQGTEDTQYF.

Notes on this clonotype: A much larger clone lies one base from this, so it may be a read error. The V call is TRBV9, the J call TRBJ1-2; D unclear. From germline, CDR1 is SGDLS and CDR2 YYNGEE. The CDR3 contains 15 residues. The chain's CDR3 is CAGSVDFQPSYGYTF. The CDR3 DNA follows: TGTGCCGGCAGCGTAGATTTCCAGCCTTCCTATGGCTACACCTTC. Supplemented by reference TRBV9 and TRBJ1-2, the full variable domain reads DSGVTQTPKHLITATGQRVTLRCSPRSGDLSVYWYQQSLDQGLQFLIQYYNGEERAKGNILERFSAQQFPDLHSELNLSSLELGDSALYFCAGSVDFQPSYGYTFGSGTRLTVV.

This clonotype was observed many times. The chain couples TRBV20-1 to TRBJ2-4; either TRBD1 or TRBD2 may fit D (6 bases each). The CDR3 spans 14 residues. Trimming cost V 0 bases and J 6 bases, with 12 bases left between them. CDR1 DFQATT and CDR2 SNEGSKA come from the germline V gene (reference sequence). The CDR3 DNA follows: TGCAGTGCTAGAGATGGAAAGGGGGGAAACATTCAGTACTTC. Translating gives CSARDGKGGNIQYF.

This clonotype was recorded many times. The genes are TRBV20-1 and TRBJ2-1; no reliable D call. V was clipped by 1 base and J by 4 bases, with 11 bases between them. This CDR3 contains 14 residues. Germline V gene data show CDR1 as DFQATT and CDR2 as SNEGSKA (reference sequence). CDR3 nucleotide sequence: TGCAGTGCTAGAGGCTCGGTAGGGTACAATGAGCAGTTCTTC. It is translated as CSARGSVGYNEQFF.

Many counts were recorded for this clonotype. This rearrangement joins TRBV7-9 to TRBJ2-1, with 10 bases matching TRBD1. Germline CDR1 reads SEHNR; CDR2 reads FQNEAQ (reference sequence). The CDR3 loop spans 15 amino acids. The junction had 3 bases not matched to a gene; V was cut back by 2 bases and J by 5 bases. CDR3: CASSLLGQGNNEQFF. The CDR3 bases are TGTGCCAGCAGCTTACTGGGACAGGGGAACAATGAGCAGTTCTTC.

This clonotype has ten or more counts. CDR3 region: CASSLQGVTYEQYF. In nucleotides, the CDR3 is TGCGCCAGCAGCTTACAGGGTGTCACCTACGAGCAGTACTTC. The chain employs TRBV5-1 and TRBJ2-7; weak D call: TRBD1 (6 bases). CDR1 SGHRS and CDR2 YFSETQ come from the germline V gene. The V end lost 2 bases, the J end lost 2 bases, and 11 bases lay between the germline ends. The CDR3 is 14 amino acids.

The genes are TRBV5-5 and TRBJ2-3; TRBD2 matches at 10 bases. The junction had 9 bases not matched to a gene; V was cut back by 6 bases and J by 5 bases. CDR1 SGHKS and CDR2 YYEKEE come from the germline V gene (reference sequence). The CDR3 is made up of 15 amino acids. The CDR3 region is CASTRLAGAEDTQYF. The CDR3 DNA reads as TGTGCCAGCACCAGGCTAGCGGGGGCGGAAGATACGCAGTATTTT.

Comment on this clonotype: The junction shows a germline mismatch at one end, possibly a read error. This chain uses TRBV7-9 with TRBJ1-1; a weak D match, TRBD1 (5 bases). The germline V gene encodes CDR1 SEHNR and CDR2 FQNEAQ (reference sequence). The CDR3 sequence is 13 residues long. CDR3 residues: CTSSLRGYTEAFF. CDR3 nucleotides: TGTACCAGCAGCCTCCGGGGCTACACTGAAGCTTTCTTT. Full variable domain (remainder filled in from reference TRBV7-9 and TRBJ1-1): DTGVSQNPRHKITKRGQNVTFRCDPISEHNRLYWYRQTLGQGPEFLTYFQNEAQLEKSRLLSDRFSAERPKGSFSTLEIQRTEQGDSAMYLCTSSLRGYTEAFFGQGTRLTVV.

This clonotype was counted between two and nine times. The chain links TRBV20-1 to TRBJ1-5; D unresolved. The germline CDR1 and CDR2 sequences are DFQATT and SNEGSKA (reference sequence). V lost 3 bases and J 4 bases, leaving 13 bases between the germline ends. This CDR3 contains 14 residues. CDR3 residues: CSASAFSQNQPQHF. The CDR3 region has the DNA TGCAGTGCTAGTGCGTTTTCCCAGAATCAGCCCCAGCATTTT.

Ten or more counts support this clonotype. The chain joins TRBV29-1 to TRBJ2-7, with no clear D. This CDR3 is built from 13 residues. The germline V gene has CDR1 SQVTM and CDR2 ANQGSEA. The germline V and J ends were trimmed by 4 bases and 5 bases, with 15 bases remaining between them. CDR3 residues: CSVGRVPGHEQYF. The CDR3 bases are TGCAGCGTTGGAAGGGTCCCGGGTCACGAGCAGTACTTC.

The chain is built from TRBV7-3 and TRBJ2-7, with a possible D match to TRBD2 (5 bases). From germline, CDR1 is SGHTA and CDR2 FQGTGA. The CDR3 loop spans 15 amino acids. Deletions cut 0 bases from V and 6 bases from J, with 15 bases between. The CDR3: CASSLTGVGVAEQYF. Written as DNA, the CDR3 is TGTGCCAGCAGCTTAACCGGGGTCGGGGTAGCCGAGCAGTACTTC.

Concerning this clonotype itself: One base away lies a much larger clone, so this may be a sequencing read error. The gene calls are TRBV4-3 and TRBJ2-3; unclear D gene. Judging by the DNA end, TRBJ2-7 fits better; the J call may be wrong. The V gene's germline CDR1 is LGHNA and CDR2 YSLEER. This CDR3 comprises 15 residues. DNA for the CDR3: TGCGCCAGCAGCCAAGATGCGGCAGGAGCCTACGAGCAGTACGTC. Amino acid sequence: CASSQDAAGAYEQYV.

The table lists this clonotype with a few counts. The rearrangement links TRBV3-1 to TRBJ1-2; unclear D gene. Trimming shortened V by 0 bases and J by 0 bases, and 11 bases separated the two germline ends. The CDR3 totals 16 residues. CDR1 is LGHDT and CDR2 is YNNKEL in the germline V gene (reference sequence). CDR3 DNA: TGTGCCAGCAGCCAAGAATATAGACAACCTAACTATGGCTACACCTTC. Residues: CASSQEYRQPNYGYTF. The whole variable domain, filled in from reference TRBV3-1 and TRBJ1-2, reads DTAVSQTPKYLVTQMGNDKSIKCEQNLGHDTMYWYKQDSKKFLKIMFSYNNKELIINETVPNRFSPKSPDKAHLNLHINSLELGDSAVYFCASSQEYRQPNYGYTFGSGTRLTVV.

Only a few counts were recorded for this clonotype. The chain links TRBV28 to TRBJ1-1; no clear D gene. Germline assignment: CDR1 MDHEN and CDR2 SYDVKM. Deletions cut 5 bases from V and 1 base from J, with 14 bases between. CDR3 length equals 15 residues. The DNA for the CDR3 is TGTGCCAGCAGTGACCCCGGGGTCCCGAACACTGAAGCTTTCTTT. This encodes CASSDPGVPNTEAFF.

This clonotype was detected only a few times. In nucleotides, the CDR3 is TGTGCCAGCAGTGTAACAGTTAGCACAGATACGCAGTATTTT. It translates to CASSVTVSTDTQYF. V usage is TRBV2 and J usage is TRBJ2-3; D is unclear. Looked up from germline, CDR1 is SNHLY and CDR2 is FYNNEI. This CDR3 is 14 amino acids long. V lost 4 bases and J 0 bases, leaving 8 bases between the germline ends.

The V gene is TRBV20-1, the J gene TRBJ2-4; 15 bases line up with TRBD2. V shed 3 bases and J 13 bases; nucleotides not matched to a gene: 10. The germline gives CDR1 DFQATT, CDR2 SNEGSKA (reference sequence). The CDR3 loop spans 15 amino acids. CDR3 nucleotide sequence: TGCAGTGCTAGGGTGGGACTAGCGGGGGGAGATGAGCAGTACTTC. Its protein product is CSARVGLAGGDEQYF.

A note on this clonotype: The junction departs from germline at one end; a sequencing error may be responsible. This sequence joins TRBV6-6 and TRBJ1-2, with 7 nucleotides matching TRBD1. CDR1 and CDR2 (germline): MNHNY, SVGAGI (reference sequence). This CDR3 contains 15 residues. CDR3 protein: CDSSYGQGGPYGYTF. The CDR3 DNA reads TGTGACAGCAGTTACGGGCAGGGGGGTCCCTATGGCTACACCTTC.

This clonotype was counted at least ten times. This chain uses TRBV9 with TRBJ2-5; the D gene is possibly TRBD2 (5 bases). The CDR3 totals 14 residues. Germline values: CDR1 SGDLS, CDR2 YYNGEE. The germline V and J ends were trimmed by 5 bases and 2 bases, with 13 bases remaining between them. This CDR3 reads CASSPSRGQETQYF. The CDR3 coding sequence is TGTGCCAGCAGTCCGTCCCGGGGACAAGAGACCCAGTACTTC.

This clonotype was observed a handful of times. This chain joins TRBV18 and TRBJ2-5; D uncertain. This CDR3 contains 16 residues. V dropped 1 base and J dropped 1 base, with 13 bases sitting between them. Germline loops: CDR1 KGHSH, CDR2 LQKENI. The CDR3 here is CASSPQGKVRQETQYF. DNA for the CDR3: TGTGCCAGCTCACCACAGGGAAAGGTGCGCCAAGAGACCCAGTACTTC. Filled out from reference TRBV18 and TRBJ2-5, the complete variable domain reads NAGVMQNPRHLVRRRGQEARLRCSPMKGHSHVYWYRQLPEEGLKFMVYLQKENIIDESGMPKERFSAEFPKEGPSILRIQQVVRGDSAAYFCASSPQGKVRQETQYFGPGTRLLVL.

This clonotype has only a few counts. V usage is TRBV5-4 and J usage is TRBJ2-3, with TRBD2 matching over 10 bases. In germline, CDR1 is SGHNT, CDR2 YYREEE (reference sequence). V was pared by 1 base and J by 2 bases, with 4 bases of the junction left unmatched. CDR3 length: 16 amino acids. For the CDR3, the DNA is TGTGCCAGCAGCTTGCGGCTAGCGGGGGACACAGATACGCAGTATTTT. Translating gives CASSLRLAGDTDTQYF.